This T cell receptor (beta chain) was identified during a study of identical twins. Whole-study findings and limits: Zero-insertion analyses could be partly confounded by invariant MAIT and iNKT cells. Donors were not followed over many years; analysis was cross-sectional. Carriage of fewer insertions was seen in abundant cord blood beta clonotypes, whereas memory repertoires showed none.

The germline V gene has CDR1 MGHDK and CDR2 SYGVNS. With 4 bases removed from V and 0 bases from J, the gap between germline ends came to 12 bases. This CDR3 is built from 15 residues. This clonotype was seen more than once but under ten times. The antigen is unknown. TCRdb analysed the 5' RACE reads with MiXCR anew, one entry per CDR3 protein. The table records 1.5 million to 2 million distinct CDR3 sequences, less than 35% of them present only once. The sequenced sample consisted of cord blood. The V and J genes are TRBV25-1 and TRBJ1-2; D ambiguous. This receptor was taken from a newborn girl in good health. CDR3 DNA sequence: TGTGCCAGCAGTGCGCCGGACTGGTCTAACTATGGCTACACCTTC. It is translated as CASSAPDWSNYGYTF.